The 29 T cell receptor beta chains presented below share a single source sample, sequenced in a study of blood T cell repertoires in COVID-19 (TCRdb year 2020). The method behind the library was the immunoSEQ multiplex PCR assay. Here the immuneACCESS table is served through TCRdb, limited to in-frame sequences with V and J called. Missing clones are a known gap in these copies; in checked studies unresolved V genes cover under half, and the rest lacks a known reason. The sample yields roughly 250,000 clones; around 81% were counted once. In total, the top ten clones hold around 3% of the sample. The material sequenced was peripheral blood. The receptors originated from an older woman with active or convalescent COVID-19.

This clone occurred a few times. The rearrangement links TRBV7-2 to TRBJ1-4; tentatively, D is TRBD1 (6 bases). The germline V gene encodes CDR1 SGHTA and CDR2 FQGNSA. The CDR3 has 15 amino acids. The V and J ends lost 6 bases and 2 bases respectively, with 13 bases between them. CDR3 in DNA: TGTGCCAGCAGTGTAGGGGGGGACACTAATGAAAAACTGTTTTTT. It translates to CASSVGGDTNEKLFF.

The rearrangement links TRBV13 to TRBJ1-1; TRBD1 matches at 7 bases. V gave up 6 bases and J gave up 1 base; unmatched junction bases: 5. Per germline, CDR1 PRHDT and CDR2 FYEKMQ (reference sequence). This CDR3 comprises 14 residues. The CDR3 protein is CASRDTGENTEAFF. The CDR3 nucleotides are TGTGCCAGCAGGGACACAGGGGAGAACACTGAAGCTTTCTTT.

CDR3 residues: CASSLFRSGEKLFF. The CDR3 DNA follows: TGTGCCAGCAGCTTATTCCGGAGCGGTGAAAAACTGTTTTTT. The chain recombines TRBV11-2 with TRBJ1-4; D is unresolved. Trimming shortened V by 2 bases and J by 7 bases, and 11 bases separated the two germline ends. Germline assignment: CDR1 SGHAT and CDR2 FQNNGV. The CDR3 has 14 amino acids.

This chain uses TRBV7-2 with TRBJ2-7; TRBD2 matches at 7 bases. Germline CDR1 and CDR2: SGHTA and FQGNSA. The trim removed 2 bases at V and 0 bases at J, leaving 7 bases unmatched. The CDR3 is 16 residues long. CDR3 protein: CASSLFGGGSSYEQYF. The CDR3, as DNA: TGTGCCAGCAGCTTATTTGGGGGGGGTAGCTCCTACGAGCAGTACTTC.

This clone was recorded once. The chain couples TRBV3-1 (or the pseudogene TRBV3-2) to TRBJ2-5, with a tentative D call TRBD2 (6 bases). The CDR3 spans 16 residues. Germline loops: CDR1 LGHDT, CDR2 YNNKEL (reference sequence). V was cut by 1 base and J by 2 bases, with 14 bases left in between. CDR3 protein: CASSQAGLYGQETQYF. CDR3 sequence (DNA): TGTGCCAGCAGCCAAGCGGGACTTTATGGACAAGAGACCCAGTACTTC.

V is TRBV9 and J is TRBJ2-3; D might be TRBD2 (5 bases). The CDR3 runs to 12 residues. Per the germline V gene, CDR1 is SGDLS and CDR2 is YYNGEE. The V and J ends lost 4 bases and 10 bases respectively, with 13 bases between them. The CDR3 spells CASSPTSEAQYF. The CDR3 DNA reads as TGTGCCAGCAGCCCTACGTCGGAGGCGCAGTATTTT.

This sequence joins TRBV6-6 and TRBJ1-1; 7 positions agree with TRBD1. The CDR3 spans 16 residues. In germline, CDR1 is MNHNY, CDR2 SVGAGI (reference sequence). The J segment lost 0 bases and the V segment lost 2 bases, leaving 6 bases of the junction unmatched. The CDR3 sequence is CASSYAPQGLNTEAFF. CDR3 DNA sequence: TGTGCCAGCAGTTACGCCCCACAGGGGCTGAACACTGAAGCTTTCTTT.

This chain links TRBV6-1 with TRBJ1-2; D uncertain. From germline, CDR1 is MNHNS and CDR2 SASEGT. The V end was cut by 4 bases, the J end by 4 bases, with 19 bases between. The CDR3 covers 16 residues. The CDR3 loop reads CASSGTHGPAGYGYTF. Here the CDR3 DNA reads TGTGCCAGCAGTGGGACCCACGGACCCGCGGGCTATGGCTACACCTTC.

V and J are TRBV6-2 or TRBV6-3 and TRBJ2-7; D gene ambiguous. Trimming pared 0 bases from V and 6 bases from J, leaving 9 bases between. The CDR3 has 13 residues. The germline gives CDR1 MNHEY, CDR2 SVGEGT. CDR3 sequence (DNA): TGTGCCAGCAGTTACTCGATTTTTAGCGAGCAGTACTTC. This translates into CASSYSIFSEQYF.

This rearrangement joins TRBV19 to TRBJ1-5; D is undetermined. CDR3 length equals 14 residues. Germline assignment: CDR1 LNHDA and CDR2 SQIVND (reference sequence). V shed 3 bases and J shed 7 bases, with 13 bases lying between them. CDR3 protein: CASSIVQPGQPQHF. The DNA of the CDR3 is TGTGCCAGTAGTATCGTGCAACCGGGGCAGCCCCAGCATTTT.

DNA for the CDR3: TGTGCCAGCAGGTTGGGCCAGGGGCTGCGAGGGGACGAGCAGTACTTC. Amino acid sequence: CASRLGQGLRGDEQYF. This chain links TRBV11-2 with TRBJ2-7; D may be TRBD1 (6 bases). Trimming took off 6 bases at V and 5 bases at J, with 23 bases between the two ends. The V gene's germline CDR1 is SGHAT and CDR2 FQNNGV. The CDR3 sequence is 16 residues long.

V is TRBV7-8 and J is TRBJ1-1; D uncertain. This CDR3 region has 14 residues. V was pared by 4 bases and J by 0 bases, with 9 bases between. CDR1 and CDR2 from the germline V gene are SGHVS and FQNEAQ. The DNA of the CDR3 is TGTGCCAGCAGCTCTCTCCTTTTGAACACTGAAGCTTTCTTT. It codes for CASSSLLLNTEAFF.

This clone was counted between two and nine times. The gene calls are TRBV5-6 and TRBJ2-7; no firm D call. The CDR3 length is 16 residues. Germline CDR1 SGHDT, CDR2 YYEEEE. The germline V and J ends were trimmed by 4 bases and 1 base, with 18 bases remaining between them. The CDR3 protein is CASSQTSFLGSYEQYF. The DNA of the CDR3 is TGTGCCAGCAGCCAGACCTCTTTCCTAGGATCCTACGAGCAGTACTTC.

V gene TRBV10-3 combines with J gene TRBJ1-3; TRBD1 matches 10 bases. The length of the CDR3 is 19 residues. J was trimmed by 3 bases and V by 7 bases; bases with no gene match: 18. Per germline, CDR1 ENHRY and CDR2 SYGVKD. CDR3 residues: CAIMVDRDRGAVVGNTIYF. In DNA form, the CDR3 reads TGTGCCATCATGGTGGACCGGGACAGGGGAGCAGTTGTTGGAAACACCATATATTTT.

This chain joins TRBV16 and TRBJ1-5, with 7 bases aligning to TRBD1. Germline CDR1 reads KGHSY; CDR2 reads FQNENV. This CDR3 has 17 amino acids. Trimming removed 4 bases from V and 0 bases from J; junction bases left unmatched: 9. The CDR3 is CASSRGGQPYSNQPQHF. In DNA form, the CDR3 reads TGTGCCAGCAGCCGAGGGGGACAGCCCTATAGCAATCAGCCCCAGCATTTT.

V usage is TRBV6-2 or TRBV6-3 and J usage is TRBJ2-1; 8 nucleotides agree with TRBD1. CDR1 and CDR2 from the germline V gene are MNHEY and SVGEGT. With V trimmed by 5 bases and J by 5 bases, 8 bases remained unmatched. The CDR3 has 15 residues. DNA of the CDR3: TGTGCCAGCAGTCCCAGGGGGCTCTGGAACAATGAGCAGTTCTTC. Its translation: CASSPRGLWNNEQFF.

Regarding this clone: Other DNA sequences in the sample encode the same CDR3. The chain employs TRBV3-1 (or the pseudogene TRBV3-2) and TRBJ2-5, with D unresolved. Germline V gives CDR1 LGHDT, CDR2 YNNKEL (reference sequence). V gave up 0 bases and J gave up 4 bases, with 3 bases separating them. The CDR3 loop spans 12 amino acids. The CDR3 sequence: CASSQDRETQYF. CDR3 nucleotide sequence: TGTGCCAGCAGCCAAGACAGAGAGACCCAGTACTTC.

The chain recombines TRBV6-1 with TRBJ2-2; TRBD2 matches at 14 bases. The CDR3 extends over 19 amino acids. V gave up 3 bases and J gave up 6 bases; unmatched junction bases: 12. Germline V lookup: CDR1 MNHNS, CDR2 SASEGT. The CDR3 coding sequence is TGTGCCAGCAGTGATCCACCGGGACTAGCGGGGGATTACCCCGGGGAGCTGTTTTTT. Translation: CASSDPPGLAGDYPGELFF.

The rearrangement joins TRBV6-2 or TRBV6-3 to TRBJ2-7; possibly TRBD2 for D (7 bases). Trimming left V 5 bases short and J 7 bases short, with 15 bases between. The CDR3 runs to 13 residues. Per the germline V gene, CDR1 is MNHEY and CDR2 is SVGEGT. In DNA form, the CDR3 reads TGTGCCAGCAGTCACGGGGGGCGACGGGAGCAGTACTTC. Amino acids: CASSHGGRREQYF.

The CDR3 spells CASSNRPGEIDEKLFF. CDR3 in DNA: TGTGCCAGCAGCAACCGCCCAGGGGAGATAGATGAAAAACTGTTTTTT. V is TRBV7-9 and J is TRBJ1-4; TRBD1 is a possible D gene (6 bases). Between the trimmed V and J ends, which lost 5 bases and 6 bases, there was a span of 19 bases. The length of the CDR3 is 16 residues. Per germline, CDR1 SEHNR and CDR2 FQNEAQ (reference sequence). The full variable domain, in which reference TRBV7-9 and TRBJ1-4 provide the parts outside the CDR3, is DTGVSQNPRHKITKRGQNVTFRCDPISEHNRLYWYRQTLGQGPEFLTYFQNEAQLEKSRLLSDRFSAERPKGSFSTLEIQRTEQGDSAMYLCASSNRPGEIDEKLFFGSGTQLSVL.

The rearrangement uses TRBV5-1 and TRBJ2-7, with 11 bases lining up with TRBD1. The CDR3 has 16 amino acids. Losses at the gene ends were 0 bases for V and 4 bases for J; bases not matched to a gene: 6. CDR1 is SGHRS, CDR2 YFSETQ, per germline. Here the CDR3 DNA reads TGCGCCAGCAGCTTGGAGGGACAGGGGGGAGGATACGAGCAGTACTTC. Residues: CASSLEGQGGGYEQYF. The entire variable domain, with the rest obtained from reference TRBV5-1 and TRBJ2-7, is as follows: KAGVTQTPRYLIKTRGQQVTLSCSPISGHRSVSWYQQTPGQGLQFLFEYFSETQRNKGNFPGRFSGRQFSNSRSEMNVSTLELGDSALYLCASSLEGQGGGYEQYFGPGTRLTVT.

The genes are TRBV10-3 and TRBJ2-3; TRBD1 is a possible D gene (6 bases). V was clipped by 4 bases and J by 0 bases, with 8 bases between them. The CDR3 totals 14 residues. Germline-derived CDR1 and CDR2 are ENHRY and SYGVKD. CDR3 region: CAISGTASTDTQYF. The CDR3 region has the DNA TGTGCCATCAGTGGGACAGCCAGCACAGATACGCAGTATTTT.

The J gene is TRBJ1-5, the V gene TRBV5-1; 10 bases fit TRBD1. The trim removed 4 bases at V and 6 bases at J, leaving 7 bases unmatched. The germline V gene has CDR1 SGHRS and CDR2 YFSETQ. This CDR3 contains 15 residues. This CDR3 reads CASSAGQGIGQPQHF. The CDR3 DNA reads as TGCGCCAGCAGCGCGGGACAGGGGATCGGTCAGCCCCAGCATTTT.

V is TRBV5-5 and J is TRBJ2-2; D is possibly TRBD2 (5 bases). Germline loops: CDR1 SGHKS, CDR2 YYEKEE (reference sequence). Trimming cost V 0 bases and J 0 bases, with 9 bases left between them. This CDR3 has 16 residues. The chain's CDR3 is CASSLDGGTNTGELFF. CDR3 nucleotide sequence: TGTGCCAGCAGCTTGGATGGAGGAACGAACACCGGGGAGCTGTTTTTT.

This chain joins TRBV4-2 and TRBJ1-6, with 7 positions matching TRBD1. CDR1 is LGHNA and CDR2 is YNFKEQ in the germline V gene. The CDR3 length is 15 residues. Germline trimming cut 4 bases from V and 11 bases from J; bases unmatched to any gene: 11. The CDR3 protein is CASSPPTGNFAPLHF. The CDR3 nucleotides are TGTGCCAGCAGCCCGCCGACAGGGAATTTTGCACCCCTCCACTTT.

This chain uses TRBV5-1 with TRBJ1-6; 7 positions agree with TRBD1. This CDR3 contains 14 residues. In germline, CDR1 is SGHRS, CDR2 YFSETQ. J gave up 8 bases and V 3 bases, and 5 bases lay outside the gene matches. The CDR3 protein is CASSSQGRDSPLHF. CDR3 coding DNA: TGCGCCAGCAGCTCACAGGGGAGAGATTCACCCCTCCACTTT.

The table lists this clone with a count of one. V gene TRBV9 combines with J gene TRBJ2-1; D may be TRBD2 (6 bases). Trimming cost V 2 bases and J 2 bases, with 11 bases left between them. Germline lookup yields CDR1 SGDLS and CDR2 YYNGEE. The CDR3 has 15 amino acids. The CDR3, as DNA: TGTGCCAGCAGCGTCATCGGGAGCACCTACAATGAGCAGTTCTTC. Its protein product is CASSVIGSTYNEQFF.

The chain uses TRBV27 and TRBJ1-6; D remains unclear. This CDR3 is built from 14 residues. The V end lost 5 bases, the J end lost 14 bases, and 19 bases lay between the germline ends. Germline V gene lookup returns CDR1 MNHEY and CDR2 SMNVEV (reference sequence). CDR3 region: CASSRGREFVTLHF. The CDR3, as DNA: TGTGCCAGCAGTCGAGGACGGGAGTTTGTAACCCTCCACTTT.

This clone has a handful of counts. This chain connects TRBV7-9 to TRBJ1-4, with D tentatively TRBD1 (6 bases). Germline V gene sequence: CDR1 SEHNR, CDR2 FQNEAQ (reference sequence). Trimming took 6 bases from V and 0 from J, leaving 14 bases between them. There are 16 residues in the CDR3. For the CDR3, the DNA is TGTGCCAGCAGTTCCGGACAGAGAGCAACTAATGAAAAACTGTTTTTT. This codes for CASSSGQRATNEKLFF.